The entry that follows covers one TCR beta chain sequence. The antigen is undetermined. The entry originates in a study of post-analysis software for immune sequencing data. Study information: The disease courses spanned relapsing-remitting, secondary progressive and progressive-relapsing forms of multiple sclerosis. Findings and caveats of the study: Patients with multiple sclerosis recorded significantly lower normalized Chao1 diversity than controls, the study found. Samples from one preparation batch, clustered by F measure, grouped strongly together. TRBV5-6, TRBV5-1 and TRBV20-1 were among 4 or 5 TRBV segments more frequent in patients than controls.

Prepared libraries of TCR beta cDNA carried unique molecular identifiers. Yield was 450,000 to 650,000 cDNA molecules from around 1 to 9.1 million T cells. One entry per CDR3 protein results from TCRdb running MiXCR on the PCR reads. The sample has about 760,000 distinct CDR3 sequences; roughly 27% are singletons. The V end was cut by 0 bases, the J end by 3 bases, with 13 bases between. The CDR3 length is 15 residues. CDR1 and CDR2 (germline): SGDLS, YYNGEE. The receptor was isolated from a girl aged 10 to 17 with multiple sclerosis. Sequenced sample: blood. The V gene is TRBV9, the J gene TRBJ2-7; D not certain. In nucleotides, the CDR3 is TGTGCCAGCAGCGTAGGGGTAGGCCCTGGCTACGAGCAGTACTTC. Residues: CASSVGVGPGYEQYF.